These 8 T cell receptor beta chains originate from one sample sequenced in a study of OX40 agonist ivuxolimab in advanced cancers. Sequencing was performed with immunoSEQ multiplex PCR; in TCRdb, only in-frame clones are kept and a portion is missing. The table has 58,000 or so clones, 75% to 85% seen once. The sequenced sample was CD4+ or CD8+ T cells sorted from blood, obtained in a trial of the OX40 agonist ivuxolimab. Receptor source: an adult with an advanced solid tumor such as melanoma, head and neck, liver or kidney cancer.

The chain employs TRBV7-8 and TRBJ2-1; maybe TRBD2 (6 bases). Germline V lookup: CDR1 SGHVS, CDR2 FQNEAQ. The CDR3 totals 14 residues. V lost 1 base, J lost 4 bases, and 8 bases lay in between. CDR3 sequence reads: CASSLVSGYNEQFF. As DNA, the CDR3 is TGTGCCAGCAGCTTAGTAAGCGGGTACAATGAGCAGTTCTTC.

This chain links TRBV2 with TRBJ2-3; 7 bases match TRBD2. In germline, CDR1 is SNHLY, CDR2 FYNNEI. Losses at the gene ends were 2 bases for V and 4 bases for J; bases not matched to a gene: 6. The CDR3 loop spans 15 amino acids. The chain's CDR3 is CASSELAAGSDTQYF. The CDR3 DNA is TGTGCCAGCAGTGAACTAGCGGCCGGCTCAGATACGCAGTATTTT.

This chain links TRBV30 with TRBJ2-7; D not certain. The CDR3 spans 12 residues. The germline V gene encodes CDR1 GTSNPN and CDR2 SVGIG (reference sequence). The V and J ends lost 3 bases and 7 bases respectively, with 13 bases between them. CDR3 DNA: TGTGCCTGGAGAGAGCTAATCGGGGAGCAGTACTTC. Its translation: CAWRELIGEQYF.

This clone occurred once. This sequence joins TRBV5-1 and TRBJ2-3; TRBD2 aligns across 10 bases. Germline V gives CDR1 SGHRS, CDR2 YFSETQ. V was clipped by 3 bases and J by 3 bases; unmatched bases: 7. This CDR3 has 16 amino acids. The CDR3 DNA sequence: TGCGCCAGCAGCTCCCGACTAGCGGGTGGTACAGATACGCAGTATTTT. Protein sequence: CASSSRLAGGTDTQYF. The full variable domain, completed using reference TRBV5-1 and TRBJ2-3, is KAGVTQTPRYLIKTRGQQVTLSCSPISGHRSVSWYQQTPGQGLQFLFEYFSETQRNKGNFPGRFSGRQFSNSRSEMNVSTLELGDSALYLCASSSRLAGGTDTQYFGPGTRLTVL.

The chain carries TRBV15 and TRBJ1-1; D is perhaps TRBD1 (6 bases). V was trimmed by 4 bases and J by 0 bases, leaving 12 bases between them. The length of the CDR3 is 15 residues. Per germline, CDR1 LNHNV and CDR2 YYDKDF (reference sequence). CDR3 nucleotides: TGTGCCACCAGCACAATCGGGACATTGAACACTGAAGCTTTCTTT. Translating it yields CATSTIGTLNTEAFF.

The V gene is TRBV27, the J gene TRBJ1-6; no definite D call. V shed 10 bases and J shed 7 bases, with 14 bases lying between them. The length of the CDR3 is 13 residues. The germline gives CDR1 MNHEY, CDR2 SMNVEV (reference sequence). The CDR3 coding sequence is TGTGCCACCAAATATTTAATGAATTCACCCCTCCACTTT. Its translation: CATKYLMNSPLHF.

The CDR3 loop is CATSLWWGMAGNTEAFF. The CDR3 DNA sequence: TGTGCCACCAGCCTATGGTGGGGGATGGCGGGGAACACTGAAGCTTTCTTT. The chain has TRBV15 and TRBJ1-1; a weak D match, TRBD1 (5 bases). The germline V and J ends were trimmed by 5 bases and 1 base, with 20 bases remaining between them. CDR1 and CDR2 (germline): LNHNV, YYDKDF (reference sequence). The CDR3 is 17 amino acids. The full variable domain, with the rest looked up from reference TRBV15 and TRBJ1-1, is DAMVIQNPRYQVTQFGKPVTLSCSQTLNHNVMYWYQQKSSQAPKLLFHYYDKDFNNEADTPDNFQSRRPNTSFCFLDIRSPGLGDTAMYLCATSLWWGMAGNTEAFFGQGTRLTVV.

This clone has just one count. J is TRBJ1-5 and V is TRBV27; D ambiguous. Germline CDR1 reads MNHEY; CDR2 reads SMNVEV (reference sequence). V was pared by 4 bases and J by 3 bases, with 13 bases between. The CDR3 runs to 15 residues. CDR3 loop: CASSSLGGINQPQHF. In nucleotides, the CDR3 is TGTGCCAGCAGTTCCCTTGGAGGAATCAATCAGCCCCAGCATTTT.